The 8 T cell receptor beta chains below were found in one sample sequenced in a study of memory CD4+ T cells and cytomegalovirus serostatus. Single viable CD3+CD4+CD8-CD45RO+ cells were sorted as the memory CD4+ T cells. Sequenced by immunoSEQ multiplex PCR; TCRdb stores in-frame clones only, minus some. The repertoire has roughly 60,000 clones, 60% to 80% of them found once; the top ten carry 0.75% to 0.9%. The sample was memory CD4+ T cells from blood. These receptors came from an adult in good health and CMV-seronegative.

V and J are TRBV25-1 and TRBJ1-2; TRBD1 might be the D (5 bases). From germline, CDR1 is MGHDK and CDR2 SYGVNS. This CDR3 comprises 16 residues. V lost 5 bases and J 5 bases, leaving 21 bases between the germline ends. CDR3 nucleotides: TGTGCCAGCAGTCGGCCGGGGCAGGACCTGGTATATGGCTACACCTTC. Amino acids: CASSRPGQDLVYGYTF.

The rearrangement uses TRBV4-1 and TRBJ1-2, with TRBD1 matching over 11 bases. V shed 4 bases, J shed 4 bases, and the junction held 5 bases outside the gene matches. CDR1 is MGHRA, CDR2 YSYEKL, per germline. The CDR3 loop spans 15 amino acids. The CDR3 protein is CASSPSGTGGYGYTF. CDR3 DNA sequence: TGCGCCAGCAGCCCCTCCGGGACAGGGGGCTATGGCTACACCTTC.

J is TRBJ2-7 and V is TRBV15; 7 positions agree with TRBD1. Per germline, CDR1 LNHNV and CDR2 YYDKDF (reference sequence). Germline trimming cut 0 bases from V and 3 bases from J; bases unmatched to any gene: 5. This CDR3 has 15 residues. DNA for the CDR3: TGTGCCACCAGCAGAGATAAGGGGGCCTACTACGAGCAGTACTTC. It translates to CATSRDKGAYYEQYF.

This clone was picked up one time. This chain connects TRBV18 to TRBJ2-1; 9 bases agree with TRBD1. The ends lost 2 bases at V and 7 bases at J; junction bases unmatched: 12. The CDR3 totals 17 residues. Per the germline V gene, CDR1 is KGHSH and CDR2 is LQKENI. CDR3 in amino acids: CASSPMSVTGGFNEQFF. The CDR3 DNA reads TGTGCCAGCTCACCAATGTCAGTGACAGGGGGATTTAATGAGCAGTTCTTC.

This clone was seen a handful of times. V gene TRBV28 combines with J gene TRBJ2-5; 8 bases fit TRBD2. The CDR3 has 14 amino acids. The trim removed 6 bases at V and 1 base at J, leaving 4 bases unmatched. Germline CDR1 and CDR2: MDHEN and SYDVKM. This chain's CDR3 is CASRIAGLQETQYF. CDR3 nucleotide sequence: TGTGCCAGCAGAATAGCGGGGCTCCAAGAGACCCAGTACTTC. The complete variable domain, with remaining parts taken from reference TRBV28 and TRBJ2-5, reads DVKVTQSSRYLVKRTGEKVFLECVQDMDHENMFWYRQDPGLGLRLIYFSYDVKMKEKGDIPEGYSVSREKKERFSLILESASTNQTSMYLCASRIAGLQETQYFGPGTRLLVL.

This clone was recorded a few times. The gene calls are TRBV6-6 and TRBJ2-7; a weak D match, TRBD2 (6 bases). CDR1 is MNHNY and CDR2 is SVGAGI in the germline V gene (reference sequence). The CDR3 consists of 14 residues. The V end lost 6 bases, the J end lost 2 bases, and 14 bases lay between the germline ends. The CDR3 DNA follows: TGTGCCAGCAGCTACGGGAGCCCCGCCTACGAGCAGTACTTC. This codes for CASSYGSPAYEQYF.

In DNA, the CDR3 is TGTGCCAGCAGCCAAGAGAGGATTGGGGGGACAGATACGCAGTATTTT. It yields the protein CASSQERIGGTDTQYF. This sequence joins TRBV14 and TRBJ2-3; tentatively, D is TRBD2 (6 bases). The length of the CDR3 is 16 residues. CDR1 and CDR2 from the germline V gene are SGHDN and FVKESK. Trimming removed 0 bases at V and 3 bases at J, with 13 bases between.

The V call is TRBV7-8, the J call TRBJ2-1; 8 nucleotides agree with TRBD2. The CDR3 contains 15 residues. V shed 5 bases and J 7 bases; nucleotides not matched to a gene: 10. Germline CDR1 and CDR2: SGHVS and FQNEAQ. The CDR3: CASSGSGRVGNEQFF. The DNA of the CDR3 is TGTGCCAGCAGCGGGAGCGGGAGAGTGGGGAATGAGCAGTTCTTC.